This TCR beta chain emerged from a study of cytomegalovirus exposure and HLA in healthy donors. Overall study results and limits: Per published accounts, TCR beta sequences correctly predicted the HLA-A and HLA-B alleles of most subjects. Previously analyzed data showed that most TCR beta V segments were productive at a frequency of about 90% or about 30%. The authors later found HLA-associated TCR beta chains more clonally expanded than equally common others. Only CMV serostatus was available as immune exposure information.

The ends were cut back, 6 bases at V and 0 bases at J, with 6 bases in the middle. The CDR3 is 13 amino acids. Germline assignment: CDR1 MNHEY and CDR2 SVGAGI. Vbeta (60) and Jbeta (13) primers were used in the PCR. Produced via immunoSEQ multiplex PCR; TCRdb's table is partial and in-frame only. This sample carries about 190,000 clones, 81% of them seen once, and the ten largest clones take approximately 1.8%. For this clone: Its specificity is unknown.

Material for sequencing was PBMCs. The chain has TRBV6-5 and TRBJ1-5; D call uncertain. This receptor was identified in a man between 18 and 35 years old in good health and CMV-seronegative. The CDR3 loop is CASSLFSNQPQHF. Written as DNA, the CDR3 is TGTGCCAGCAGCCTTTTTAGCAATCAGCCCCAGCATTTT.